Listed here are 22 T cell receptor beta chains from one sample, sequenced in a study of cytomegalovirus exposure and HLA in healthy donors. This table comes from immunoSEQ multiplex PCR, and its TCRdb copy is limited to in-frame clones, with some not included. The sample yields tens of thousands of clones, over 75% seen once. The sequenced sample was PBMCs. Source of these receptors: a woman aged 25 to 39 in good health and CMV-seronegative.

The genes are TRBV5-6 and TRBJ1-5; D remains unclear. CDR1 SGHDT and CDR2 YYEEEE come from the germline V gene. The CDR3 spans 19 residues. V lost 1 base, J lost 0 bases, and 20 bases lay in between. The CDR3 here is CASSLTLPGRFDSNQPQHF. CDR3 in DNA: TGTGCCAGCAGCTTGACCCTTCCGGGGAGGTTTGATAGCAATCAGCCCCAGCATTTT. The full variable domain, completed using reference TRBV5-6 and TRBJ1-5, is DAGVTQSPTHLIKTRGQQVTLRCSPKSGHDTVSWYQQALGQGPQFIFQYYEEEERQRGNFPDRFSGHQFPNYSSELNVNALLLGDSALYLCASSLTLPGRFDSNQPQHFGDGTRLSIL.

CDR3 region: CASSPPRGTLTDTQYF. The DNA of the CDR3 is TGTGCCAGCTCACCACCCCGGGGGACCCTCACAGATACGCAGTATTTT. The chain combines TRBV18 with TRBJ2-3; possible D gene TRBD2, 6 bases. This CDR3 comprises 16 residues. Per germline, CDR1 KGHSH and CDR2 LQKENI. Trimming left V 0 bases short and J 2 bases short, with 12 bases between.

This rearrangement joins TRBV5-1 to TRBJ2-2; D unresolved. Germline CDR1 reads SGHRS; CDR2 reads YFSETQ. The CDR3 runs 16 residues. Trimming removed 5 bases at V and 4 bases at J, with 18 bases between. CDR3 sequence (DNA): TGCGCCAGCAGTAGATTTGTACAGCCGGCCACCGGGGAGCTGTTTTTT. Protein sequence: CASSRFVQPATGELFF.

This clone was counted a single time. V usage is TRBV27 and J usage is TRBJ2-7; 13 bases fit TRBD2. With 2 bases clipped from V and 7 bases from J, the junction kept 8 bases outside the gene matches. The CDR3 covers 16 residues. Per germline, CDR1 MNHEY and CDR2 SMNVEV (reference sequence). CDR3 DNA: TGTGCCAGCAGTTTACAACTAGCGGGAGGGCCATCGGAGCAGTACTTC. The encoded protein is CASSLQLAGGPSEQYF.

This chain links TRBV7-2 with TRBJ1-4; D uncertain. CDR3 size: 15 residues. Germline loops: CDR1 SGHTA, CDR2 FQGNSA. V shed 3 bases and J shed 0 bases, with 8 bases lying between them. The CDR3 nucleotides are TGTGCCAGCAGCTTCGCAGATGCAACTAATGAAAAACTGTTTTTT. Protein product: CASSFADATNEKLFF.

The V and J genes are TRBV7-8 and TRBJ2-3, with 13 nucleotides matching TRBD2. The CDR3 extends over 18 amino acids. Germline trimming cut 5 bases from V and 0 bases from J; bases unmatched to any gene: 8. Germline CDR1 is SGHVS and CDR2 is FQNEAQ. CDR3 region: CASSVGTSGDSSTDTQYF. The CDR3 coding sequence is TGTGCCAGCAGCGTCGGGACTAGCGGGGATTCTAGCACAGATACGCAGTATTTT.

The chain has TRBV5-1 and TRBJ2-1; the match to TRBD2 covers 15 bases. J lost 7 bases, V lost 0 bases, and 2 bases had no gene match. This CDR3 comprises 16 residues. Germline V gives CDR1 SGHRS, CDR2 YFSETQ. The CDR3 DNA reads TGCGCCAGCAGCTTGGGAGGGACTAGCGGGAGGAATGAGCAGTTCTTC. Protein: CASSLGGTSGRNEQFF.

In DNA form, the CDR3 reads TGTGCCAGCAGCTCCGGGGGTCGGGGCTCACAGGCCTACGAGCAGTACTTC. This gives the protein CASSSGGRGSQAYEQYF. V and J are TRBV5-4 and TRBJ2-7; TRBD2 is a possible D gene (6 bases). The CDR3 length is 17 residues. The germline gives CDR1 SGHNT, CDR2 YYREEE (reference sequence). Trimming took 3 bases from V and 2 from J, leaving 21 bases between them.

CDR3 DNA: TGTGCCAGTAGTATAGAAGGGACAGCGTACCAAGAGACCCAGTACTTC. Translation gives CASSIEGTAYQETQYF. This sequence joins TRBV19 and TRBJ2-5, with TRBD1 identical over 7 bases. V lost 0 bases and J lost 0; bases outside the gene matches: 4. CDR3 length: 16 amino acids. Germline loops: CDR1 LNHDA, CDR2 SQIVND (reference sequence).

The CDR3 nucleotides read TGTGCCAGCTCACCACCAGGAGGGGCGGGGCCTGGGGACGAGCAGTACTTC. This gives the protein CASSPPGGAGPGDEQYF. This sequence joins TRBV18 and TRBJ2-7; maybe TRBD2 (6 bases). CDR1 and CDR2 (germline): KGHSH, LQKENI. With 0 bases removed from V and 5 bases from J, the gap between germline ends came to 20 bases. The length of the CDR3 is 17 residues.

The rearrangement uses TRBV28 and TRBJ2-7, with 9 bases fitting TRBD1. The ends lost 7 bases at V and 4 bases at J; junction bases unmatched: 2. Germline CDR1 reads MDHEN; CDR2 reads SYDVKM. This CDR3 is 12 amino acids long. The DNA for the CDR3 is TGTGCCAGCAACAGGGGGCGATACGAGCAGTACTTC. Its protein is CASNRGRYEQYF.

The chain links TRBV5-8 to TRBJ2-3, with 9 bases matching TRBD2. Trimming removed 0 bases from V and 3 bases from J; junction bases left unmatched: 8. This CDR3 has 17 amino acids. The germline CDR1 and CDR2 sequences are SGHTS and YDEGEE. The CDR3 coding sequence is TGTGCCAGCAGCTTGGGTAGCGGGAGCGGTTTAACAGATACGCAGTATTTT. Its translation: CASSLGSGSGLTDTQYF.

The gene calls are TRBV2 and TRBJ2-7; TRBD1 is a possible D gene (7 bases). Trimming left V 6 bases short and J 7 bases short, with 19 bases between. Germline V gene data show CDR1 as SNHLY and CDR2 as FYNNEI. The CDR3 is made up of 14 amino acids. The CDR3 loop reads CASSLQGTGEEQYF. CDR3 bases: TGTGCCAGCAGCCTACAGGGGACGGGGGAAGAGCAGTACTTC. The variable domain in full, completed from reference TRBV2 and TRBJ2-7, reads EPEVTQTPSHQVTQMGQEVILRCVPISNHLYFYWYRQILGQKVEFLVSFYNNEISEKSEIFDDQFSVERPDGSNFTLKIRSTKLEDSAMYFCASSLQGTGEEQYFGPGTRLTVT.

This clone was counted once. The chain recombines TRBV6-1 with TRBJ2-3; no definite D call. There are 12 residues in the CDR3. Trimming left V 5 bases short and J 2 bases short, with 5 bases between. Germline V lookup: CDR1 MNHNS, CDR2 SASEGT. CDR3 amino acids: CASSKLTDTQYF. As DNA, the CDR3 is TGTGCCAGCAGTAAGCTCACAGATACGCAGTATTTT.

This chain connects TRBV5-4 to TRBJ2-2, with TRBD2 matching 12 bases. There are 19 residues in the CDR3. Germline V gene data show CDR1 as SGHNT and CDR2 as YYREEE (reference sequence). V shed 0 bases and J 6 bases; nucleotides not matched to a gene: 12. The CDR3 spells CASSLAFTTSGRGAGELFF. The CDR3 DNA follows: TGTGCCAGCAGCTTGGCCTTTACGACTAGCGGGAGAGGGGCCGGGGAGCTGTTTTTT. Supplemented by reference TRBV5-4 and TRBJ2-2, the full variable domain reads ETGVTQSPTHLIKTRGQQVTLRCSSQSGHNTVSWYQQALGQGPQFIFQYYREEENGRGNFPPRFSGLQFPNYSSELNVNALELDDSALYLCASSLAFTTSGRGAGELFFGEGSRLTVL.

This chain uses TRBV5-1 with TRBJ1-4, with D perhaps TRBD1 (5 bases). This CDR3 has 14 residues. CDR1 is SGHRS, CDR2 YFSETQ, per germline. Trimming left V 0 bases short and J 7 bases short, with 10 bases between. CDR3 sequence (DNA): TGCGCCAGCAGCTTGGGCCAGGGAGGTGAAAAACTGTTTTTT. It codes for CASSLGQGGEKLFF.

This clone has a single count. The chain employs TRBV11-3 and TRBJ2-7, with 8 bases that match TRBD1. This CDR3 has 15 amino acids. Per the germline V gene, CDR1 is SGHNT and CDR2 is YENEEA. V was pared by 4 bases and J by 0 bases, with 5 bases of the junction left unmatched. The CDR3 nucleotides are TGTGCCAGCAGCTCCGGGACAGGAGACTCCTACGAGCAGTACTTC. Amino acids: CASSSGTGDSYEQYF.

The V gene is TRBV6-1, the J gene TRBJ1-3; tentative D call: TRBD1 (6 bases). The ends were cut back, 7 bases at V and 2 bases at J, with 12 bases in the middle. Per the germline V gene, CDR1 is MNHNS and CDR2 is SASEGT. The CDR3 consists of 14 residues. The CDR3 here is CASKLYRAGNTIYF. The CDR3 nucleotides are TGTGCCAGCAAACTCTACAGGGCTGGAAACACCATATATTTT.

The genes are TRBV9 and TRBJ2-2, with a tentative D call TRBD1 (8 bases). The V gene lost 3 bases and the J gene lost 6 bases, with 12 bases spanning the gap. CDR1 and CDR2 (germline): SGDLS, YYNGEE. The CDR3 covers 14 residues. The CDR3 nucleotides read TGTGCCAGCAGCGCGGGGGGACAGGCCGGGGAGCTGTTTTTT. This translates into CASSAGGQAGELFF.

This chain joins TRBV28 and TRBJ1-5, with D unclear. Germline loops: CDR1 MDHEN, CDR2 SYDVKM. The ends were cut back, 6 bases at V and 3 bases at J, with 15 bases in the middle. This CDR3 has 15 residues. This chain's CDR3 is CASSPARDSNQPQHF. In DNA, the CDR3 is TGTGCCAGCAGCCCCGCGAGGGATTCCAATCAGCCCCAGCATTTT.

The chain is built from TRBV11-2 and TRBJ2-5; D remains unclear. CDR1 and CDR2 (germline): SGHAT, FQNNGV. With 2 bases removed from V and 1 base from J, the gap between germline ends came to 2 bases. The CDR3 extends over 12 amino acids. The chain's CDR3 is CASSLLQETQYF. The DNA for the CDR3 is TGTGCCAGCAGCTTACTCCAAGAGACCCAGTACTTC.

The chain carries TRBV7-8 and TRBJ2-1, with 7 nucleotides matching TRBD1. This CDR3 is 14 amino acids long. V was pared by 9 bases and J by 8 bases, with 13 bases of the junction left unmatched. Germline V CDR1 and CDR2: SGHVS, FQNEAQ. CDR3 residues: CASQQGNRVDEQFF. The CDR3 DNA is TGTGCCAGTCAACAGGGGAACCGGGTCGATGAGCAGTTCTTC.